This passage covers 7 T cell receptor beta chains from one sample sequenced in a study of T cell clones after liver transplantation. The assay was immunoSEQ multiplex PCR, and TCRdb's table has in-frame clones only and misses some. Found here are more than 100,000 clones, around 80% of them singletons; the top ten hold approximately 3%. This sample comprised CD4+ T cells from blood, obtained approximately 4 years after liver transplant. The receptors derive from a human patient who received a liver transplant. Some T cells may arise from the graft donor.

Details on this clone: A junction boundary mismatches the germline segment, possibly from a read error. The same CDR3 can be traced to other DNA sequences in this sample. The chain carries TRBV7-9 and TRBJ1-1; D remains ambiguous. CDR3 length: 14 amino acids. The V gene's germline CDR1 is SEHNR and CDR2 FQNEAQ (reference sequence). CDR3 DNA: TGTGCCAGCAGACCCTCGCGGGAGAACACTGAGGCTTTCTTT. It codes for CASRPSRENTEAFF.

The chain's CDR3 is CASSLSTVTPGELFF. CDR3 nucleotide sequence: TGCGCCAGCAGCTTGAGTACAGTGACGCCCGGGGAGCTGTTTTTT. V usage is TRBV5-1 and J usage is TRBJ2-2; D not resolved. The CDR3 totals 15 residues. V was pared by 1 base and J by 6 bases, with 13 bases between. Germline V lookup: CDR1 SGHRS, CDR2 YFSETQ.

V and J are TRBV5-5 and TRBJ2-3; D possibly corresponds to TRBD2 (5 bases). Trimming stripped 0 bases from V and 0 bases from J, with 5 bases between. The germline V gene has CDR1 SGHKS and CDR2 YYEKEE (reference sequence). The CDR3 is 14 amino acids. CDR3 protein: CASSLAGSTDTQYF. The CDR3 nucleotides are TGTGCCAGCAGCTTGGCGGGAAGCACAGATACGCAGTATTTT.

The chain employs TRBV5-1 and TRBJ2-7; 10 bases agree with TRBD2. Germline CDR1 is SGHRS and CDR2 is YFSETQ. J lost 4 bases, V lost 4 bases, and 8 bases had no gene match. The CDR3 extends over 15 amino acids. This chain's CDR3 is CASSQRGGRVYEQYF. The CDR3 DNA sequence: TGCGCCAGCAGCCAGCGGGGGGGCCGGGTGTACGAGCAGTACTTC. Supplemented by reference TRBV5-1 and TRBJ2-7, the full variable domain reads KAGVTQTPRYLIKTRGQQVTLSCSPISGHRSVSWYQQTPGQGLQFLFEYFSETQRNKGNFPGRFSGRQFSNSRSEMNVSTLELGDSALYLCASSQRGGRVYEQYFGPGTRLTVT.

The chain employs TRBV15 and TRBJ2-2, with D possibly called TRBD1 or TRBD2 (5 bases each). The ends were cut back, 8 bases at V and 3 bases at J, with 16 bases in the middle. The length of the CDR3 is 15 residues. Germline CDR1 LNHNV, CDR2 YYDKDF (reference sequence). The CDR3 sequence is CATGSGTQYTGELFF. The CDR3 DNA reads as TGTGCCACCGGTTCGGGGACCCAATACACCGGGGAGCTGTTTTTT.

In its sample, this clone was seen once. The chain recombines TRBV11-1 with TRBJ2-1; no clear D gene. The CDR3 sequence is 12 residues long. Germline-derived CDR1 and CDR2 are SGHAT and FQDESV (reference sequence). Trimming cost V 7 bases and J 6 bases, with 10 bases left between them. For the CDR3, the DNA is TGTGCCAGCATGGGTTGGAGCAATGAGCAGTTCTTC. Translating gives CASMGWSNEQFF.

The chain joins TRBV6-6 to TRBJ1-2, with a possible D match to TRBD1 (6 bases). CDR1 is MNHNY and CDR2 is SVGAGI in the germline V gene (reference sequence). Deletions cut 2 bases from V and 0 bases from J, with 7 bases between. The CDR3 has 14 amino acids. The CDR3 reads CASSYDRTNYGYTF. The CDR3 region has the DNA TGTGCCAGCAGTTACGACAGGACTAACTATGGCTACACCTTC.